A single sample gave rise to the 11 T cell receptor beta chains below, sequenced in a study of response to subunit inactivated influenza vaccine. Each CDR3 protein is one row after TCRdb ran MiXCR on the RT-PCR reads. Counted here are 540,000 or so distinct CDR3 sequences, 13% occurring once; the ten biggest clones make up roughly 13%. The starting material was PBMCs from blood, obtained 35 to 45 days after vaccination. The receptors here all came from a man aged 50 or older who received an inactivated influenza vaccine.

This clonotype has more than one count but fewer than ten. The chain carries TRBV6-2 or TRBV6-3 and TRBJ1-5; TRBD1 matches 7 bases. Germline V lookup: CDR1 MNHEY, CDR2 SVGEGT. The CDR3 is 13 amino acids. The V gene end was trimmed by 4 bases and the J gene end by 9 bases; junction bases not matched to a gene: 6. The CDR3 protein is CASSSGGSGPQHF. DNA for the CDR3: TGTGCCAGCAGTTCAGGGGGTTCGGGGCCCCAGCATTTT.

For this clonotype: An end of the junction differs from the germline gene, which may be a read error. The chain joins TRBV11-2 to TRBJ2-1; 7 positions match TRBD2. The CDR3 length is 21 residues. Germline lookup yields CDR1 SGHAT and CDR2 FQNNGV. CDR3 in DNA: TGTGCCAGCAGCTCTCTCACGGGTGCGCGGCCGGGAGGTCGTGAATACAATGGGCAGTTCTTC. This encodes CASSSLTGARPGGREYNGQFF.

The rearrangement uses TRBV7-2 and TRBJ2-3; 7 positions agree with TRBD1. After removal of 4 bases from V and 3 bases from J, the junction contained 13 bases not matched to a gene. Per the germline V gene, CDR1 is SGHTA and CDR2 is FQGNSA. This CDR3 region has 17 residues. CDR3 loop: CASSYHLATGETDTQYF. CDR3 in DNA: TGTGCCAGCAGCTACCACCTCGCCACAGGGGAAACAGATACGCAGTATTTT.

The chain is built from TRBV20-1 and TRBJ2-5, with 8 bases aligning to TRBD2. Unmatched junction bases numbered 8, after V lost 0 bases and J lost 5 bases. CDR1 and CDR2 (germline): DFQATT, SNEGSKA (reference sequence). The CDR3 extends over 15 amino acids. The CDR3 region is CSARDGAGGQETQYF. CDR3 nucleotides: TGCAGTGCTAGAGATGGGGCGGGGGGTCAGGAGACCCAGTACTTC.

The chain joins TRBV3-1 to TRBJ1-1; D unclear. Trimming removed 3 bases from V and 2 bases from J, with 7 bases in between. The CDR3 loop spans 13 amino acids. In germline, CDR1 is LGHDT, CDR2 YNNKEL (reference sequence). CDR3 sequence reads: CASSQVRNTEAFF. For the CDR3, the DNA is TGTGCCAGCAGCCAGGTGCGAAACACTGAAGCTTTCTTT.

This clonotype came up a few times. The chain has TRBV20-1 and TRBJ2-3, with TRBD2 identical over 12 bases. Germline values: CDR1 DFQATT, CDR2 SNEGSKA (reference sequence). The ends lost 2 bases at V and 6 bases at J; junction bases unmatched: 15. The CDR3 has 18 residues. The CDR3 DNA is TGCAGTGCTAGATCCCTTAGACTAGCGGGAGCGGTGTGGGATACGCAGTATTTT. Amino acid sequence: CSARSLRLAGAVWDTQYF.

The CDR3 DNA reads TGCAGTGCTAGCGGTGGGGGGGGAGGATTGGACCCCCTTTCCTACAATGAGCAGTTCTTC. Translated, it gives CSASGGGGGLDPLSYNEQFF. The J gene is TRBJ2-1, the V gene TRBV20-1; 7 bases agree with TRBD2. The trim removed 3 bases at V and 1 base at J, leaving 21 bases unmatched. Germline V gene lookup returns CDR1 DFQATT and CDR2 SNEGSKA (reference sequence). The CDR3 loop spans 20 amino acids.

The chain uses TRBV19 and TRBJ2-7; D is undetermined. The CDR3 covers 13 residues. Germline V lookup: CDR1 LNHDA, CDR2 SQIVND (reference sequence). V was clipped by 6 bases and J by 6 bases, with 15 bases between them. This chain's CDR3 is CASRDRRDGEQYF. Written as DNA, the CDR3 is TGTGCCAGTAGGGACCGGCGCGACGGCGAGCAGTACTTC. The full variable domain, with the rest looked up from reference TRBV19 and TRBJ2-7, is DGGITQSPKYLFRKEGQNVTLSCEQNLNHDAMYWYRQDPGQGLRLIYYSQIVNDFQKGDIAEGYSVSREKKESFPLTVTSAQKNPTAFYLCASRDRRDGEQYFGPGTRLTVT.

This clonotype appeared a few times. The chain employs TRBV12-3 or TRBV12-4 and TRBJ2-7; 7 bases line up with TRBD1. This CDR3 spans 14 amino acids. V was clipped by 6 bases and J by 1 base; unmatched bases: 6. CDR3 DNA: TGTGCCAGCAGGAGGACAGGCGAGTCCTACGAGCAGTACTTC. It encodes CASRRTGESYEQYF.

This clonotype came up many times. This chain links TRBV5-6 with TRBJ1-5, with D unclear. Germline V lookup: CDR1 SGHDT, CDR2 YYEEEE. V was pared by 4 bases and J by 0 bases, with 8 bases between. The CDR3 has 14 residues. The CDR3 region has the DNA TGTGCCAGCAGCCGCACAGTTAGCAATCAGCCCCAGCATTTT. This translates into CASSRTVSNQPQHF.

This clonotype showed up just a few times. This chain links TRBV6-5 with TRBJ2-5; TRBD1 is a possible D gene (6 bases). The germline V gene encodes CDR1 MNHEY and CDR2 SVGAGI. Between the trimmed V and J ends, which lost 4 bases and 5 bases, there was a span of 14 bases. The CDR3 runs to 14 residues. Here the CDR3 DNA reads TGTGCCAGCAGTTTTACAGGGTATGCGGAGACCCAGTACTTC. This gives the protein CASSFTGYAETQYF.